This TCR beta chain derives from a study of blood T cell repertoires in COVID-19. Study background: The United States, Italy and Spain provided the acute and convalescent COVID-19 samples. Sources were T cells, B-cell-depleted T cells, or PBMCs; the material itself was cDNA or gDNA.

Original processing methods: It was from reference gene primer amplification that nucleated cell counts were estimated. Profiling relied on immunoSEQ multiplex PCR, and the TCRdb table lists in-frame clones only, not all of them. The DNA was the basis for D and trimming; V, J and clone size are from that table. Counted here are 270,000 or so clones, about 88% occurring once; the ten biggest clones make up roughly 1.6%. The germline CDR1 and CDR2 sequences are MDHEN and SYDVKM. The V gene lost 5 bases and the J gene lost 8 bases, with 15 bases spanning the gap. The CDR3 loop spans 13 amino acids. Seattle researchers signed up patients amid active infection and tracked them longitudinally.

Sequencing was done on a sample of peripheral blood. This receptor was obtained from a human donor with COVID-19, enrolled during active disease. The donor label of this sample is uncertain. The rearrangement uses TRBV28 and TRBJ1-2, with D perhaps TRBD1 (6 bases). CDR3 bases: TGTGCCAGCAGTGGAAACAGGGTGGGGGGCTACACCTTC. It codes for CASSGNRVGGYTF.